This T cell receptor beta chain was identified in a study of T cells in Graves' hyperthyroidism and ophthalmopathy. Trimming removed 5 bases at V and 8 bases at J, with 9 bases between. Germline V CDR1 and CDR2: PRHDT, FYEKMQ (reference sequence). The CDR3 consists of 12 residues. Clinical symptoms, serum thyroxine and TRAb, thyroid ultrasound and orbital computed tomography were used for the diagnoses. PBMCs came from 9 to 10 ml fresh peripheral blood. Researchers took RNA transcripts and amplified the TCR beta CDR3 regions from them. First-round RT-PCR with HTBI primers amplified the TCR CDR3 region. TCRdb processed the multiplex PCR reads anew with MiXCR; each CDR3 protein has one entry. Here the sample spans some 580,000 distinct CDR3 sequences, more than 15% being singletons.

The receptor was derived from a woman between 35 and 50 years old with Graves' ophthalmopathy. Source material: blood. The chain links TRBV13 to TRBJ2-2, with unresolved D. The CDR3 sequence: CASSPTRGELFF. Written as DNA, the CDR3 is TGTGCCAGCAGCCCTACCCGGGGGGAGCTGTTTTTT.